These 25 T cell receptor beta chains were sequenced from one sample in a study of blood T cells in healthy people across ages. A sample-barcoded 5' primer and a J-beta primer mix were used in a second PCR of about 7 to 11 cycles. TCRdb reanalysed the 5' RACE reads using MiXCR and keeps one entry per CDR3 protein. The sample has some 1 million distinct CDR3 sequences; less than 50% are singletons. Sequencing input: blood. These receptors came from a woman aged 55-70 years in good health.

This clonotype has only a few counts. The rearrangement uses TRBV29-1 and TRBJ2-7, with a weak D call TRBD1 (5 bases). V was clipped by 3 bases and J by 5 bases, with 14 bases between them. This CDR3 has 13 residues. CDR1 and CDR2 (germline): SQVTM, ANQGSEA. Here the CDR3 reads CSVDLDRGHEQYF. The CDR3 bases are TGCAGCGTTGATTTGGATAGGGGCCACGAGCAGTACTTC.

Regarding this clonotype: At one boundary the junction diverges from the germline segment, which might be a read error. The chain links TRBV7-7 to TRBJ2-1, with D possibly matching TRBD1 (8 bases). The CDR3 covers 16 residues. Germline V gives CDR1 SSHAT, CDR2 FNYEAQ (reference sequence). The CDR3 DNA sequence: TGTGCTAGCAGCTTAGCGGGTGCAGGGGGCCGGAATGAGCAGTTCTTC. As protein: CASSLAGAGGRNEQFF.

Only a few counts were recorded for this clonotype. V is TRBV3-1 and J is TRBJ2-1, with D hard to call. The CDR3 spans 16 residues. V lost 4 bases and J 8 bases, leaving 21 bases between the germline ends. The germline CDR1 and CDR2 sequences are LGHDT and YNNKEL (reference sequence). DNA for the CDR3: TGTGCCAGCAGCCCCTGGGGTGGCGGAGCAGGTGATGAGCAGTTCTTC. It encodes CASSPWGGGAGDEQFF.

This chain uses TRBV6-2 or TRBV6-3 with TRBJ1-2; 9 nucleotides agree with TRBD1. Germline CDR1 MNHEY, CDR2 SVGEGT. CDR3 size: 16 residues. Unmatched junction bases numbered 7, after V lost 2 bases and J lost 3 bases. CDR3 in DNA: TGTGCCAGCAGTTACGTTTCGGGACAGGGTGACTATGGCTACACCTTC. This codes for CASSYVSGQGDYGYTF.

The gene calls are TRBV20-1 and TRBJ2-1; 8 bases line up with TRBD1. CDR3 length: 15 amino acids. V lost 4 bases, J lost 8 bases, and 13 bases stayed unmatched. Germline CDR1 reads DFQATT; CDR2 reads SNEGSKA (reference sequence). For the CDR3, the DNA is TGCAGTGCTACCGGCACCGGGACAGGACGGGATGAGCAGTTCTTC. Its protein product is CSATGTGTGRDEQFF.

There are a few counts of this clonotype. The chain is built from TRBV20-1 and TRBJ2-7; no firm D call. The V gene lost 3 bases and the J gene lost 4 bases, with 13 bases spanning the gap. CDR1 is DFQATT and CDR2 is SNEGSKA in the germline V gene (reference sequence). The CDR3 loop spans 13 amino acids. The CDR3 bases are TGCAGTGCTAGTGTTGGTGGCAGGTACGAGCAGTACTTC. Protein sequence: CSASVGGRYEQYF.

Comments on this clonotype: At one boundary the junction diverges from the germline segment, which might be a read error. V gene TRBV24-1 combines with J gene TRBJ2-2; tentatively, D is TRBD2 (6 bases). Germline CDR1 is KGHDR and CDR2 is SFDVKD. The CDR3 sequence is 12 residues long. The CDR3: CATGPNTGGLFF. In nucleotides, the CDR3 is TGTGCCACCGGGCCAAACACCGGGGGGCTGTTTTTT.

About this clonotype itself: A single base separates this from a much larger clone, so it may be a read error. The chain employs TRBV9 and TRBJ2-7; a weak D match, TRBD2 (5 bases). The J call may be in error: the DNA end matches TRBJ2-5 better. The CDR3 covers 14 residues. Germline values: CDR1 SGDLS, CDR2 YYNGEE. CDR3 amino acids: CASSVAGLEGTQYF. For the CDR3, the DNA is TGTGCCAGCAGCGTAGCGGGGTTGGAAGGGACCCAGTACTTC.

This clonotype was detected ten times or more. V usage is TRBV27 and J usage is TRBJ1-2, with D unclear. Germline-derived CDR1 and CDR2 are MNHEY and SMNVEV (reference sequence). The CDR3 runs to 11 residues. Trimming pared 11 bases from V and 8 bases from J, leaving 15 bases between. CDR3 nucleotide sequence: TGTGCCGCCGCCGGACTGGGCGGCTACACCTTC. It yields the protein CAAAGLGGYTF.

The rearrangement uses TRBV11-2 and TRBJ1-1; D gene unclear. The germline gives CDR1 SGHAT, CDR2 FQNNGV. Trimming pared 5 bases from V and 0 bases from J, leaving 13 bases between. CDR3 length: 15 amino acids. CDR3 sequence: CASSTMTDLNTEAFF. In DNA, the CDR3 is TGTGCCAGCAGCACAATGACGGATTTGAACACTGAAGCTTTCTTT. The full variable domain, in which reference TRBV11-2 and TRBJ1-1 provide the parts outside the CDR3, is EAGVAQSPRYKIIEKRQSVAFWCNPISGHATLYWYQQILGQGPKLLIQFQNNGVVDDSQLPKDRFSAERLKGVDSTLKIQPAKLEDSAVYLCASSTMTDLNTEAFFGQGTRLTVV.

This clonotype was detected only a few times. The CDR3: CASSLGLAGVSDTQYF. Written as DNA, the CDR3 is TGTGCCAGCAGCTTAGGACTAGCGGGAGTCTCAGATACGCAGTATTTT. The rearrangement links TRBV11-3 to TRBJ2-3, with TRBD2 matching over 12 bases. Germline V CDR1 and CDR2: SGHNT, YENEEA. After removal of 1 base from V and 4 bases from J, the junction contained 3 bases not matched to a gene. This CDR3 has 16 residues. Full variable domain (missing parts from reference TRBV11-3 and TRBJ2-3): EAGVVQSPRYKIIEKKQPVAFWCNPISGHNTLYWYLQNLGQGPELLIRYENEEAVDDSQLPKDRFSAERLKGVDSTLKIQPAELGDSAVYLCASSLGLAGVSDTQYFGPGTRLTVL.

V usage is TRBV12-3 or TRBV12-4 and J usage is TRBJ2-3, with 15 positions matching TRBD2. Trimming at V came to 5 bases and at J to 4 bases, leaving 13 bases not matched to a gene. The CDR3 is 19 amino acids. The CDR3 bases are TGTGCCAGCAGTGGCCCAACGGGACTAGCGGGAGGTTCGGCAGATACGCAGTATTTT. Its protein product is CASSGPTGLAGGSADTQYF.

This sequence joins TRBV20-1 and TRBJ2-7; 11 bases match TRBD2. The end of the DNA aligns better with TRBJ2-5, so the J call may be wrong. CDR1 DFQATT and CDR2 SNEGSKA come from the germline V gene (reference sequence). CDR3 size: 16 residues. The CDR3 reads CSASPEVAGGEETQYF. The CDR3 region has the DNA TGCAGTGCTAGTCCCGAAGTAGCGGGGGGGGAGGAGACCCAGTACTTC.

In this sample, this clonotype turned up once. This chain links TRBV14 with TRBJ2-7; TRBD2 matches 9 bases. This CDR3 has 16 residues. With 3 bases clipped from V and 6 bases from J, the junction kept 12 bases outside the gene matches. Per the germline V gene, CDR1 is SGHDN and CDR2 is FVKESK. CDR3 in amino acids: CASSHAGTSTSSEQYF. Here the CDR3 DNA reads TGTGCCAGCAGCCATGCCGGGACTAGCACTTCGAGCGAGCAGTACTTC.

The chain combines TRBV9 with TRBJ2-1, with 10 bases fitting TRBD2. V lost 0 bases and J lost 2; bases outside the gene matches: 5. Germline lookup yields CDR1 SGDLS and CDR2 YYNGEE. This CDR3 has 17 residues. In DNA form, the CDR3 reads TGTGCCAGCAGCGTAGCGCAGACTAGCGGGCCCTACAATGAGCAGTTCTTC. Translating it yields CASSVAQTSGPYNEQFF.

A word on this clonotype: A much more abundant neighbour one base away suggests this may be a read error. The V call is TRBV3-1, the J call TRBJ1-2; 7 bases line up with TRBD1. Germline V lookup: CDR1 LGHDT, CDR2 YNNKEL (reference sequence). The CDR3 runs 14 residues. The DNA of the CDR3 is TGTGTCAGTACTATGACAGGGATCTACGGTGGCTACACCTTC. Its protein product is CVSTMTGIYGGYTF.

This chain joins TRBV9 and TRBJ2-7; tentative D call: TRBD2 (6 bases). The CDR3 sequence is 16 residues long. V gave up 0 bases and J gave up 1 base, with 14 bases separating them. The V gene's germline CDR1 is SGDLS and CDR2 YYNGEE. CDR3 bases: TGTGCCAGCAGCGTAGGCTCGGGAGTGGTGTCCTACGAGCAGTACTTC. This sequence encodes CASSVGSGVVSYEQYF. Drawing the rest from reference TRBV9 and TRBJ2-7, the complete variable domain is DSGVTQTPKHLITATGQRVTLRCSPRSGDLSVYWYQQSLDQGLQFLIQYYNGEERAKGNILERFSAQQFPDLHSELNLSSLELGDSALYFCASSVGSGVVSYEQYFGPGTRLTVT.

As for this clonotype: One end of the junction does not line up with germline, which may come from a read error. The chain joins TRBV24-1 to TRBJ2-6, with D possibly being TRBD1 or TRBD2 (5 bases each). CDR1 is KGHDR, CDR2 SFDVKD, per germline. The length of the CDR3 is 19 residues. The CDR3 sequence is CATSDLRRVLPSGANVQTF. CDR3 bases: TGTGCCACCAGTGATTTGAGGCGGGTTCTTCCCTCTGGGGCCAACGTCCAGACTTTC.

The chain's CDR3 is CASSPAFGAHEQYF. The CDR3 DNA sequence: TGTGCCAGCAGCCCCGCGTTCGGGGCCCACGAGCAGTACTTC. The chain carries TRBV7-6 and TRBJ2-5; TRBD1 or TRBD2 may be the D gene (5 bases each). The J call could be wrong; TRBJ2-7 is a better fit for the DNA end. Germline CDR1 SGHVS, CDR2 FNYEAQ. This CDR3 contains 14 residues.

This clonotype was counted a few times. The chain has TRBV20-1 and TRBJ1-1, with 7 bases matching TRBD1. The CDR3 covers 13 residues. Germline CDR1 is DFQATT and CDR2 is SNEGSKA (reference sequence). V lost 4 bases, J lost 4 bases, and 6 bases stayed unmatched. The CDR3 nucleotides read TGCAGTGCTATCAGGGGGACGGCCACTGAAGCTTTCTTT. This sequence encodes CSAIRGTATEAFF.

The sample holds a few counts of this clonotype. The CDR3 is CASKGLAGLTDTQYF. Here the CDR3 DNA reads TGTGCCAGCAAGGGCCTCGCGGGACTGACAGATACGCAGTATTTT. The chain uses TRBV6-6 and TRBJ2-3, with D possibly TRBD2 on 6 matching bases. Germline-derived CDR1 and CDR2 are MNHNY and SVGAGI (reference sequence). CDR3 size: 15 residues. V was clipped by 7 bases and J by 3 bases, with 17 bases between them.

In its sample, this clonotype was seen a few times. J is TRBJ2-1 and V is TRBV3-1; 10 nucleotides line up with TRBD2. The CDR3 is 14 residues long. Losses at the gene ends were 3 bases for V and 9 bases for J; bases not matched to a gene: 5. The V gene's germline CDR1 is LGHDT and CDR2 YNNKEL (reference sequence). In DNA, the CDR3 is TGTGCCAGCAGCCAGGGACTAGCGCCAGGTGAGCAGTTCTTC. It codes for CASSQGLAPGEQFF.

The chain carries TRBV7-9 and TRBJ1-5; D perhaps matches TRBD1 (5 bases). Trimming cost V 4 bases and J 2 bases, with 18 bases left between them. The CDR3 length is 17 residues. CDR1 and CDR2 from the germline V gene are SEHNR and FQNEAQ (reference sequence). The CDR3 spells CASSSGEREGRNQPQHF. As DNA, the CDR3 is TGTGCCAGCAGCTCGGGTGAGAGGGAGGGACGCAATCAGCCCCAGCATTTT.

The chain employs TRBV6-6 and TRBJ1-2; perhaps TRBD1 as D (6 bases). V was trimmed by 6 bases and J by 8 bases, leaving 10 bases between them. CDR1 and CDR2 from the germline V gene are MNHNY and SVGAGI (reference sequence). The CDR3 sequence is 11 residues long. The CDR3 sequence is CASRQGTGYTF. In DNA, the CDR3 is TGTGCCAGCAGACAGGGAACCGGCTACACCTTC.

The chain links TRBV7-9 to TRBJ2-4; D gene ambiguous. The J call is uncertain, as TRBJ2-7 better fits the DNA end. The germline V gene has CDR1 SEHNR and CDR2 FQNEAQ (reference sequence). This CDR3 spans 14 amino acids. Here the CDR3 reads CASSLAVSFYEQYF. The CDR3 DNA reads TGTGCCAGCAGCTTAGCGGTCAGTTTCTACGAGCAGTACTTC.